Sequencing of this T cell receptor (beta chain) was carried out in a study of T cell responses to AZD1222 COVID-19 vaccine. Study-level findings and limits: Spike was spanned by vaccine-associated CD4 TCRs, with dominance at 160-218 and 743-854.

This clone was seen once. Its antigen is unidentified. V was shortened by 5 bases and J by 2 bases, with 9 bases between the two germline ends. This CDR3 region has 13 residues. The V gene's germline CDR1 is KGHSH and CDR2 LQKENI. Profiling relied on immunoSEQ multiplex PCR, and the TCRdb table lists in-frame clones only, not all of them. The profile shows around 18,000 clones, 81% of them singletons. The clonotype was recovered from an adult who received the AZD1222 COVID-19 vaccine. This chain links TRBV18 with TRBJ2-5; perhaps TRBD1 as D (6 bases). The source material was peripheral blood, sampled 28 days after the second AZD1222 dose. CDR3 sequence: CASSSGQQETQYF. The CDR3 bases are TGTGCCAGCTCATCGGGACAACAAGAGACCCAGTACTTC.